Sequencing of this T cell receptor beta chain was carried out in a study of control samples from healthy donors and cancer patients. Sequencing used immunoSEQ multiplex PCR; TCRdb keeps in-frame clones, though not all of them. The sample includes about 160,000 clones, 96% of them seen just once. This CDR3 is built from 12 residues. The V gene lost 6 bases and the J gene lost 6 bases, with 11 bases spanning the gap. Looked up from germline, CDR1 is MNHEY and CDR2 is SVGAGI. The sequenced material came from blood. The chain recombines TRBV6-5 with TRBJ1-1; no firm D call. This TCR derives from a woman in her twenties or thirties in good health. Written as DNA, the CDR3 is TGTGCCAGCAGCCCGGACGGCGCTGAAGCTTTCTTT. Its translation: CASSPDGAEAFF.